This T cell receptor beta chain was identified during a study of blood T cell repertoires in COVID-19 (dated by TCRdb to 2020 to 2022). For context, the study as a whole: Samples from collaborators originated in the United States, Italy and Spain and spanned both the acute and convalescent phases of COVID-19. The dataset comprised deeply sampled blood TCRbeta repertoires from subjects exposed to, actively infected with, or recovered from COVID-19. The material from the prospective study consisted of cDNA or gDNA derived from T cells, B-cell-depleted T cells, or PBMCs. Nearly every sample came with metadata listing a de-identified subject ID, COVID-19 status, age in years and sex. Samples came from the ongoing ImmuneRACE study (first 160 participants) plus 1,254 subjects from 6 global collaborators. HLA class I and class II types, where available, came from metadata supplied by the sample provider rather than from assay-based typing. A freely available public database, intended as a resource for researchers studying the immune response to SARS-CoV-2, is where the repertoires were released. The paper as a whole reports these results and caveats: The quantity of clinical and demographic metadata differed by source and by participant and was supplied without curation.

The immunoSEQ Assay, a bias-controlled multiplex PCR, was used to amplify TCRbeta CDR3 regions from genomic DNA. The paper's data handling went like this. The number of nucleated cells in each sample was estimated from the amplification of reference gene primers within the assay. Sequence reads were collapsed and filtered to measure the absolute abundance of every unique TCRbeta CDR3 rearrangement. For each sample, productive Simpson clonality was calculated by taking the square root of Simpson's diversity index across productive rearrangements. The source is immuneACCESS, and TCRdb retained only in-frame sequences with V and J called. Part of the clones is not carried over; for the studies checked, unresolved V genes explain less than half of this, and the remainder is unexplained. D and trimming were read from the DNA, whereas the V and J calls and clone size are those reported in that table. The sample yields roughly 160,000 clones; roughly 80% were counted once. The top ten clones comprise roughly 5% of the sample.

Participants in the prospective study were aged about 18 to 95 years, lived in about two dozen United States geographic areas, and enrolled through a virtual design. Cohort assignment in the prospective study relied on participant-reported clinical history from a screening survey and a study questionnaire. Mobile phlebotomists in the prospective study collected whole blood, serum and a nasopharyngeal or oropharyngeal swab from every participant. Participants in the prospective study had the option to provide additional blood draws and questionnaires over a roughly 2-month period. Blood samples from the prospective study were shipped frozen or at room temperature prior to DNA extraction. In the case of this clone: Its antigen is still unknown. The record has no base qualities; no much larger clone is one base away.

Cut back by 4 bases and 0 bases, the V and J ends lie 11 bases apart. From the cysteine up to the phenylalanine, the CDR3 has a length of 15 residues. Of all the DNA, just the CDR3 is kept, 45 bases in frame from base 1. Taken from the germline V gene (reference sequence), the CDR1 and CDR2 loops are SGHNT and YYREEE. The rearranged chain carries TRBV5-4 and TRBJ2-1; the D segment could be TRBD2, given 5 matching bases. The clonotype comes from a woman aged 40 to 55 with acute COVID-19. The sequenced sample was PBMCs or T cells enriched from blood (not recorded which). The CDR3 region: CASSPREGSYNEQFF. In nucleotide form, the sequence is TGTGCCAGCAGCCCCCGGGAAGGCTCCTACAATGAGCAGTTCTTC.